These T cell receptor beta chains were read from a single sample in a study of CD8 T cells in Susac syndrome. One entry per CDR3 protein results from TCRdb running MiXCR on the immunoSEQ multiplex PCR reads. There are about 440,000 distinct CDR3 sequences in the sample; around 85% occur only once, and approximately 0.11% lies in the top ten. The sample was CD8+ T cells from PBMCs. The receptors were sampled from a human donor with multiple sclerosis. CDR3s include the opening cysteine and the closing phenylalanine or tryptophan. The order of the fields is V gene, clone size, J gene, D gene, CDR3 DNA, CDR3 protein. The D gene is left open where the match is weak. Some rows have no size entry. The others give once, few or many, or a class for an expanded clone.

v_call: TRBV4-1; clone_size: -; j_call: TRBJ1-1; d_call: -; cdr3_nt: TGCGCCAGCAGCCAAGTTGGCACAGGGCTGGGTGATTTCTTT; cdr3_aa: CASSQVGTGLGDFF
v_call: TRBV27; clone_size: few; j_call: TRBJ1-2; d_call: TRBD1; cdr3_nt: TGTGCCAGCAGTTTAAGACAGGGCTATGGCTACACCTTC; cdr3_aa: CASSLRQGYGYTF
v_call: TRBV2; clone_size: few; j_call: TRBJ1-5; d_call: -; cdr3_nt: TGTGCCAGCATGGGGACCCCTGATCAGCCCCAGCATTTT; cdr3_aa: CASMGTPDQPQHF
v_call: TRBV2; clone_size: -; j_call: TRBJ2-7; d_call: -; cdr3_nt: TGTGCCAGCACCTCGGTGGTTTACGAGCAGTACTTC; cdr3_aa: CASTSVVYEQYF
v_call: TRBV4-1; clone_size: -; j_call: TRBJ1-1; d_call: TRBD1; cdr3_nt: TGCGCCAGCAGCCAAGCAACGACAGGGGTGAGCCAGAACACTGAAGCTTTCTTT; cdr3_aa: CASSQATTGVSQNTEAFF
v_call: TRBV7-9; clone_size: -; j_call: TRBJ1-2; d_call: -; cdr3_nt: TGTGCCAGCAGTTTAGGGGGAGGCTACACCTTC; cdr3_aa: CASSLGGGYTF
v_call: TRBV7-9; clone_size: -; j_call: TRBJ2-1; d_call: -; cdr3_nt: TGTGCCAGCAGCTTCGAAAGTCGGGAGAGCGAGCAGTTCTTC; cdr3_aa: CASSFESRESEQFF
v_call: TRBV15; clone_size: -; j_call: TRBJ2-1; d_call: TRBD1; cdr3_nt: TGTGCCACCAGCAGAGATCGGCCGGGACAGGTCGTTGACAATGAGCAGTTCTTC; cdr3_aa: CATSRDRPGQVVDNEQFF
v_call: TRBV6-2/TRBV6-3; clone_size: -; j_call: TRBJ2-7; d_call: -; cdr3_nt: TGTGCCAGCAGTTACTCTCTGGCGGGCGAGCAGTACTTC; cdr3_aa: CASSYSLAGEQYF
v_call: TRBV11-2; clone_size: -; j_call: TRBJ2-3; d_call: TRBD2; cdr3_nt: TGTGCCAGCAGCTTAGCCGGGAGGGTCGCAGATACGCAGTATTTT; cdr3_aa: CASSLAGRVADTQYF
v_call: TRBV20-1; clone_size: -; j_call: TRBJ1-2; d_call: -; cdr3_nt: TGCAGTGTTACCAACCCCACGGGGCCATTTCCCTATGGCTACACCTTC; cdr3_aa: CSVTNPTGPFPYGYTF
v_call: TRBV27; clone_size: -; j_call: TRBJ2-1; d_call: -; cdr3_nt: TGTGCCAGCAGTTTCCTACAGGAGGATGAGCAGTTCTTC; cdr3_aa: CASSFLQEDEQFF
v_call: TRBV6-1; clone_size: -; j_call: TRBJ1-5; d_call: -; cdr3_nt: TGTGCCAGCAGTGAATGGGGGCCCCAGACGGATCAGCCCCAGCATTTT; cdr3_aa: CASSEWGPQTDQPQHF
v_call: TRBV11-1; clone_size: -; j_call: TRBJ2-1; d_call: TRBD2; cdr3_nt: TGTGCCAGCAGCTTAGCGCGGCTAGCGGGATGGAATGAGCAGTTCTTC; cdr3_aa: CASSLARLAGWNEQFF
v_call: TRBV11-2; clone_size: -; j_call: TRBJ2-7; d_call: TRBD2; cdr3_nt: TGTGCCAGCAGCTTAGGACTAGCGGGAGTCTACGAGCAGTACTTC; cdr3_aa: CASSLGLAGVYEQYF
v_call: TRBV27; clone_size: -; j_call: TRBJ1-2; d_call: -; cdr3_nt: TGTGCCAGCAGTGCCCGGTGGGGCGCTAACTATGGCTACACCTTC; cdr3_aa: CASSARWGANYGYTF
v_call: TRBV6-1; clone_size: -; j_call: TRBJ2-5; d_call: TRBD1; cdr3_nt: TGTGCCAGCGTTCGCGGGACAGGGGGCCAAGAGACCCAGTACTTC; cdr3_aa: CASVRGTGGQETQYF
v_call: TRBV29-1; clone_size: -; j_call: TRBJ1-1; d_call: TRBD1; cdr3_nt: TGCAGCGTTTTTCCTGAACAGGGGGCGAACACTGAAGCTTTCTTT; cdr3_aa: CSVFPEQGANTEAFF
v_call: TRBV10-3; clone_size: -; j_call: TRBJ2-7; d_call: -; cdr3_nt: TGTGCCATCAGTGAGTCGATCGGGGGTACCTACGAGCAGTACTTC; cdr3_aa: CAISESIGGTYEQYF
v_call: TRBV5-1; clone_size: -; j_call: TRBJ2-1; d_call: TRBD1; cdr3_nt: TGCGCCAGCAGCTACGGACAGGTGGATCCTGAGCAGTTCTTC; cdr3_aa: CASSYGQVDPEQFF
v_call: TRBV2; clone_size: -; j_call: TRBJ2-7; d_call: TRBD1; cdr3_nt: TGTGCCAGCAGAGATACAGGGGTCGAGCAGTACTTC; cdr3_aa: CASRDTGVEQYF
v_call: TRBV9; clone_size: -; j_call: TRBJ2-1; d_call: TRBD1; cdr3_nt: TGTGCCAGCAGCGTACTGCGACAGGGCCAGGGTGAGCAGTTCTTC; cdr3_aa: CASSVLRQGQGEQFF
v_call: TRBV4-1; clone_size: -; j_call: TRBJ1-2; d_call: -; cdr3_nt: TGCGCCAGCAGCGGACCCGAAGGGTTGTATGGCTACACCTTC; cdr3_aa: CASSGPEGLYGYTF
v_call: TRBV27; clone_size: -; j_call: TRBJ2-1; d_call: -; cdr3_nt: TGTGCCAGCAGTTTGTTCCCCTACAATGAGCAGTTCTTC; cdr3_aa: CASSLFPYNEQFF
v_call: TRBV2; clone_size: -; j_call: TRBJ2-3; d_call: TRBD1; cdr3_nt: TGTGCCAGCAGCGGCCGGGACAGGGGCCCCAGCGATACGCAGTATTTT; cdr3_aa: CASSGRDRGPSDTQYF
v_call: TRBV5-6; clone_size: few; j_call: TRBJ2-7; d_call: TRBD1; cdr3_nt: TGTGCCAGCAGCTTGCGTCCGGGACAGGGGACCTACGAGCAGTACTTC; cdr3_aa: CASSLRPGQGTYEQYF
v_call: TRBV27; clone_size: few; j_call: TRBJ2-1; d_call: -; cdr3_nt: TGTGCCAGCCGAATAGGGGAGAGCTCCTACAATGAGCAGTTCTTC; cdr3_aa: CASRIGESSYNEQFF
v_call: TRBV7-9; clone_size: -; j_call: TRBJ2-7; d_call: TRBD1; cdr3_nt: TGTGCCAGCAGCGTAGGGACAGGGGGCACCGAGCAGTACTTC; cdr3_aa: CASSVGTGGTEQYF
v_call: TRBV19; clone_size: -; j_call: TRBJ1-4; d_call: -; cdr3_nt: TGTGCCAGTCGACAGGAGTCTAATGAAAAACTGTTTTTT; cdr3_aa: CASRQESNEKLFF
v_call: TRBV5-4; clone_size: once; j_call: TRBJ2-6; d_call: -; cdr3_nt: TGTGCCAGTTTCCCGTCGGGGGCTGGGGCCAACGTCCTGACTTTC; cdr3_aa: CASFPSGAGANVLTF
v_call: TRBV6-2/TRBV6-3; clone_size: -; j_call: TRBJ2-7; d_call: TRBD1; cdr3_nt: TGTGCCAGCAGCCCCGGACAGGGGAGCGGATCCTACGAGCAGTACTTC; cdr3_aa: CASSPGQGSGSYEQYF
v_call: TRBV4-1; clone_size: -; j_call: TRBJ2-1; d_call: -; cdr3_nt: TGCGCCAGCAGCCAAGATTTGTTCAATGAGCAGTTCTTC; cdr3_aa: CASSQDLFNEQFF
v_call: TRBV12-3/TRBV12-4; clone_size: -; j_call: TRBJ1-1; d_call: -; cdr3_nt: TGTGCCAGCAGTTTCTGGTTAACCGACACTGAAGCTTTCTTT; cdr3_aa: CASSFWLTDTEAFF
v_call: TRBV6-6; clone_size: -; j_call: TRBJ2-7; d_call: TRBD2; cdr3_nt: TGTGCCAGCAGTTGGGGACTAGCGGTATACGAGCAGTACTTC; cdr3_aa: CASSWGLAVYEQYF
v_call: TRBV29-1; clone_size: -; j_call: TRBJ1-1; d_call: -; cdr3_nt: TGCAGCGTTTACTTCGGGAGTGAAGCTTTCTTT; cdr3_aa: CSVYFGSEAFF
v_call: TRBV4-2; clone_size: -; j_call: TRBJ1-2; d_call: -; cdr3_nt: TGTGCCAGCAGCCATAACGAGGGACTTCTAACGCGTGGCTACACCTTC; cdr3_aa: CASSHNEGLLTRGYTF
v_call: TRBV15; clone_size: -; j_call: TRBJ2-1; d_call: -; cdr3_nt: TGTGCCACCAGCAGAGGTGACAGTTCCTACAATGAGCAGTTCTTC; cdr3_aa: CATSRGDSSYNEQFF
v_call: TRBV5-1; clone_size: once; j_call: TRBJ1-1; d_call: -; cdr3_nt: TGCGCCAGCAGCTTGGCCGGGGACTTAACAGCTGAAGCTTTCTTT; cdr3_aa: CASSLAGDLTAEAFF
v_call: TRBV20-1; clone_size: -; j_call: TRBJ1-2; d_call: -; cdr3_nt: TGCAGTGCCCCCCCGAGTGACGGTATTACTTATGGCTACACCTTC; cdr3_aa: CSAPPSDGITYGYTF
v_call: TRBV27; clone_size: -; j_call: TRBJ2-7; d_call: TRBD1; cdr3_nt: TGTGCCAGTTGGACAGGGGCCAGCCTTTACGAGCAGTACTTC; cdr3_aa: CASWTGASLYEQYF
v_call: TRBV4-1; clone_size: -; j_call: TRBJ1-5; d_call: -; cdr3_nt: TGCGCCAGCAGCGAAGACAGGATCAATCAGCCCCAGCATTTT; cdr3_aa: CASSEDRINQPQHF
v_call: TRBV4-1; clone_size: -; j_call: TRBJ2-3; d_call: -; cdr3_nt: TGCGCCAGCAGCCAAGAGTCAACCGCAGATACGCAGTATTTT; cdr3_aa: CASSQESTADTQYF
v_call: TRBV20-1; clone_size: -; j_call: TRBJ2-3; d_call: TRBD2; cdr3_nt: TGCAGTGCCTTAGAGCGGGGGGGCCTCACAGATACGCAGTATTTT; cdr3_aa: CSALERGGLTDTQYF
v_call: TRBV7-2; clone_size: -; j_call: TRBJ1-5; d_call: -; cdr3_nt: TGTGCCAGCAGCTTGAGTATAGAACACAATCAGCCCCAGCATTTT; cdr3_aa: CASSLSIEHNQPQHF
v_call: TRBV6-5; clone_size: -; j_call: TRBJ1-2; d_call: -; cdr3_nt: TGTGCCAGCAGTTACTCGGCAGGATCCCATGGCTACACCTTC; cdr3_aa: CASSYSAGSHGYTF
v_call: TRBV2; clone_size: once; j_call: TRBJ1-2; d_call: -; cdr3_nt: TGTGCCAGCAGTGCCCCGGAGACACCATCTCTTGGCTACACCTTC; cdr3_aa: CASSAPETPSLGYTF
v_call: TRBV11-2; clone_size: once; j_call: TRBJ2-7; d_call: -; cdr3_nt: TGTGCCAGCAGCGCGACCTCCGGAGGGGCTGACTCCTACGAGCAGTACTTC; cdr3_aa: CASSATSGGADSYEQYF
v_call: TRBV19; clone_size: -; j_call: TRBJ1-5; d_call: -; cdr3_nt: TGTGCCAGTAGTATAGATGAGGGTGGGCCCCAGCATTTT; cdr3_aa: CASSIDEGGPQHF
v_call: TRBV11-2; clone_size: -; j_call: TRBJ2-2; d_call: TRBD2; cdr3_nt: TGTGCCAGCAGCGCCCGGGATCTTAGCGGGAGGGCGTCGTTTTTTGACACCGGGGAGCTGTTTTTT; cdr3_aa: CASSARDLSGRASFFDTGELFF
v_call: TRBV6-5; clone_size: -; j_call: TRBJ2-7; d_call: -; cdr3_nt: TGTGCCAGCAGTTATCCCGGGGCCGAATCCTACGAGCAGTACTTC; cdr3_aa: CASSYPGAESYEQYF
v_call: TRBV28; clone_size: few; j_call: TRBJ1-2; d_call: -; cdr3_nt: TGTGCCGTGTGGGGGGAGGTCCTTGGTTACACCTTC; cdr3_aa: CAVWGEVLGYTF
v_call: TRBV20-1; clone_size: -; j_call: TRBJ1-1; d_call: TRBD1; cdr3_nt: TGCAGTGCTAGTCGTTTCGGGACAGGGGGTTTTAAGGCTGAAGCTTTCTTT; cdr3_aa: CSASRFGTGGFKAEAFF
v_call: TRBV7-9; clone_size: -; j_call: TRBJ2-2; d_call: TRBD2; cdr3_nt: TGTGCCAGCAGCCAGCGTTGGGGGGGTTACAGCGGGGAGCTGTTTTTT; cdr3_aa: CASSQRWGGYSGELFF
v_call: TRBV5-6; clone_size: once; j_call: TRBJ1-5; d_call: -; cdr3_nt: TGTGCCAGCAGCTTTACAGGGACGGGTCGGCCCCAGCATTTT; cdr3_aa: CASSFTGTGRPQHF
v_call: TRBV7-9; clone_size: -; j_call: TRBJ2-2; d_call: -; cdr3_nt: TGTGCCAGCAGCTTATGGAGGGCCTGGGATACCGGGGAGCTGTTTTTT; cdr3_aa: CASSLWRAWDTGELFF